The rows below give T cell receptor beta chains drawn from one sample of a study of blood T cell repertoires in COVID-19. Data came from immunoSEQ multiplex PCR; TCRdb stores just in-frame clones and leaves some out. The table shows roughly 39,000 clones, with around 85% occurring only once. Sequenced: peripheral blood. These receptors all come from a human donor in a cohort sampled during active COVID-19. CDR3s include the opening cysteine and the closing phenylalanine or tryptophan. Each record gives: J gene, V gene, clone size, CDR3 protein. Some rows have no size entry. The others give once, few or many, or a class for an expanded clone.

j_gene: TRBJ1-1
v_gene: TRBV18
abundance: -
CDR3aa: CASSPPAGGVEAFF

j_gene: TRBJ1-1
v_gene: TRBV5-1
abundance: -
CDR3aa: CASSPQPGNTEAFF

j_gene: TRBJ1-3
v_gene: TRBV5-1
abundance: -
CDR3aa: CASSLASSGNTIYF

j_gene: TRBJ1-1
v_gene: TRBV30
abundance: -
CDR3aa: CAWARPGSDTEAFF

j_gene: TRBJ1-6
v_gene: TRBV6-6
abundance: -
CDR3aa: CASSYLPSNSPLHF

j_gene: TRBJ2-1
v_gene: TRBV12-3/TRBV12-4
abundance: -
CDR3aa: CASSQLYNEQFF

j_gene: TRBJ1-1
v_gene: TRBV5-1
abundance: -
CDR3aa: CASSQMPGREAFF

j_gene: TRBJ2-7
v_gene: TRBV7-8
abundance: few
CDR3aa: CASSAYRLTSGVKDYEQYF

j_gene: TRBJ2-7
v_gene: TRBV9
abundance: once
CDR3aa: CASSVGTRTGEQYF

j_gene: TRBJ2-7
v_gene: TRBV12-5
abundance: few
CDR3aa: CASGLGTRMYEQYF

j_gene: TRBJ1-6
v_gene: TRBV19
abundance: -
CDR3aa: CASSIESVYSPLHF

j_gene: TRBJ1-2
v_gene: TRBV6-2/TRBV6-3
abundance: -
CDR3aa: CASSLGHGTGSGYTF

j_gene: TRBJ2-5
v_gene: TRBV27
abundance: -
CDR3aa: CASSPLAGEETQYF

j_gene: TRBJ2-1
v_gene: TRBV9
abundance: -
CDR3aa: CASSVAGTVNEQFF

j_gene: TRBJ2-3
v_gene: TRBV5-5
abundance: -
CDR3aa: CASSLEYTDTQYF

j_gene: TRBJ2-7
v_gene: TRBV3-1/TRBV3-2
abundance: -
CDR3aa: CASSQASGSSYEQYF

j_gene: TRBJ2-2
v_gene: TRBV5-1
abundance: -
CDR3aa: CASSLGQSVTGELFF

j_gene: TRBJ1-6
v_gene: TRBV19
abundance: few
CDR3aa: CASSVNRGQRSPLHF

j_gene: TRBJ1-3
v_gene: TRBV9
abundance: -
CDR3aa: CASSAHRSGYAGNTIYF

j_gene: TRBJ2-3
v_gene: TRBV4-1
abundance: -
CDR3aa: CACGPISHSDTQYF